One and the same sample provided the 30 T cell receptor beta chains below, sequenced in a study of response to subunit inactivated influenza vaccine. TCRdb reanalysed the RT-PCR reads using MiXCR and keeps one entry per CDR3 protein. The sample carries roughly 190,000 distinct CDR3 sequences, 9.5% to 15% recorded once. The same specimen was also included in a second study, on T cells expressing NK-cell markers. From that paper: A 5'RACE template switching approach incorporating UMIs was used to make TCR beta cDNA.

Sequencing used CD8+ T cells sorted from PBMCs, obtained roughly 12 days after vaccination. The source of these receptors is a man in his forties or fifties who received an inactivated influenza vaccine.

This clonotype was detected many times. The chain joins TRBV29-1 to TRBJ2-1; 7 nucleotides agree with TRBD2. J was trimmed by 8 bases and V by 6 bases; bases with no gene match: 7. This CDR3 is built from 12 residues. Germline V gene sequence: CDR1 SQVTM, CDR2 ANQGSEA. The CDR3 DNA reads as TGCAGCGTCGGACTAGGTGGCTATGAGCAGTTCTTC. Translated: CSVGLGGYEQFF.

The chain employs TRBV19 and TRBJ2-4; 7 positions agree with TRBD2. The V segment lost 3 bases and the J segment 6 bases; nucleotides outside the gene matches: 2. Germline assignment: CDR1 LNHDA and CDR2 SQIVND (reference sequence). CDR3 length: 13 amino acids. The chain's CDR3 is CASSIRGGNIQYF. The CDR3 DNA sequence: TGTGCCAGTAGTATCCGCGGGGGAAACATTCAGTACTTC.

The chain carries TRBV6-1 and TRBJ1-2, with D unclear. Germline CDR1 is MNHNS and CDR2 is SASEGT. V dropped 1 base and J dropped 8 bases, with 11 bases sitting between them. The length of the CDR3 is 13 residues. The CDR3 region is CASSEGLVGGYTF. CDR3 nucleotides: TGTGCCAGCAGTGAAGGACTTGTTGGGGGCTACACCTTC.

This clonotype appeared a few times. V is TRBV6-5 and J is TRBJ2-7, with D possibly TRBD2 on 5 matching bases. This CDR3 is built from 14 residues. The germline gives CDR1 MNHEY, CDR2 SVGAGI. Trimming shortened V by 0 bases and J by 6 bases, and 12 bases separated the two germline ends. In DNA, the CDR3 is TGTGCCAGCAGTTACTCCGTGGGCCGGGGCGAGCAGTACTTC. It codes for CASSYSVGRGEQYF.

The CDR3 spells CASSASGTGSEQYF. The CDR3 DNA reads as TGTGCCAGCAGTGCCTCCGGGACAGGGTCCGAGCAGTACTTC. This chain uses TRBV12-3 or TRBV12-4 with TRBJ2-7; 9 nucleotides align to TRBD1. The V gene end was trimmed by 5 bases and the J gene end by 6 bases; junction bases not matched to a gene: 8. This CDR3 has 14 amino acids.

The chain joins TRBV12-3 or TRBV12-4 to TRBJ2-5; D possibly corresponds to TRBD1 (5 bases). The CDR3 runs to 13 residues. Trimming removed 4 bases from V and 7 bases from J, with 13 bases in between. In DNA form, the CDR3 reads TGTGCCAGCAGTTCCTCTGACAGAGGGACCCAGTACTTC. It translates to CASSSSDRGTQYF.

The chain carries TRBV12-3 or TRBV12-4 and TRBJ2-3; either TRBD1 or TRBD2 may supply D (6 bases each). This CDR3 has 17 amino acids. Deletions cut 2 bases from V and 6 bases from J, with 21 bases between. The CDR3 DNA is TGTGCCAGCAGTTTAACGGGGGCGGTTGTTTCGGGGGATACGCAGTATTTT. Translation: CASSLTGAVVSGDTQYF.

The V gene is TRBV7-2, the J gene TRBJ2-5, with D uncertain. Per germline, CDR1 SGHTA and CDR2 FQGNSA. The CDR3 runs 13 residues. V dropped 5 bases and J dropped 8 bases, with 15 bases sitting between them. The CDR3 DNA reads as TGTGCCAGCAGCCAACCGTTCGAGGCCACCCAGTACTTC. This codes for CASSQPFEATQYF.

This clonotype appeared a few times. The J gene is TRBJ2-1, the V gene TRBV9; TRBD2 aligns across 10 bases. V lost 4 bases and J lost 3; bases outside the gene matches: 7. Germline V gene sequence: CDR1 SGDLS, CDR2 YYNGEE. CDR3 size: 16 residues. DNA for the CDR3: TGTGCCAGCAGCCACCGGAGCGGGAGGGGCTACAATGAGCAGTTCTTC. This codes for CASSHRSGRGYNEQFF.

V and J are TRBV5-5 and TRBJ2-7; TRBD2 matches 7 bases. CDR3 length: 14 amino acids. Trimming at V came to 0 bases and at J to 3 bases, leaving 3 bases not matched to a gene. Looked up from germline, CDR1 is SGHKS and CDR2 is YYEKEE (reference sequence). The CDR3 loop reads CASSLGWGGYEQYF. CDR3 nucleotides: TGTGCCAGCAGCTTGGGTTGGGGGGGCTACGAGCAGTACTTC.

This clonotype occurred a few times. In nucleotides, the CDR3 is TGTGCCAGCAGTTGGACCGATTACGAGCAGTACTTC. It encodes CASSWTDYEQYF. The chain carries TRBV12-3 or TRBV12-4 and TRBJ2-7; D gene unclear. V lost 4 bases and J 4 bases, leaving 8 bases between the germline ends. CDR3 size: 12 residues.

This clonotype was observed many times. The rearrangement links TRBV29-1 to TRBJ2-7, with 8 bases that match TRBD1. Per germline, CDR1 SQVTM and CDR2 ANQGSEA. The CDR3 is 13 amino acids. V lost 3 bases and J lost 2; bases outside the gene matches: 3. CDR3: CSVEDRDAYEQYF. CDR3 nucleotides: TGCAGCGTTGAGGACAGGGACGCCTACGAGCAGTACTTC.

The chain has TRBV7-8 and TRBJ1-6; TRBD1 aligns across 7 bases. J was trimmed by 2 bases and V by 3 bases; bases with no gene match: 13. The CDR3 extends over 19 amino acids. Germline CDR1 reads SGHVS; CDR2 reads FQNEAQ. The CDR3: CASSFSTGTYVPYNSPLHF. The CDR3, as DNA: TGTGCCAGCAGCTTCTCGACAGGGACTTACGTTCCCTATAATTCACCCCTCCACTTT.

V is TRBV3-1 and J is TRBJ2-7; 8 positions match TRBD1. This CDR3 is 14 amino acids long. The J segment lost 2 bases and the V segment lost 7 bases, leaving 7 bases of the junction unmatched. Germline-derived CDR1 and CDR2 are LGHDT and YNNKEL (reference sequence). In nucleotides, the CDR3 is TGTGCCAGCACCTCGGACAGGGCCCCCTACGAGCAGTACTTC. This gives the protein CASTSDRAPYEQYF.

This clonotype was counted between two and nine times. The chain links TRBV6-1 to TRBJ1-1; D uncertain. The V gene lost 3 bases and the J gene lost 0 bases, with 8 bases spanning the gap. The germline CDR1 and CDR2 sequences are MNHNS and SASEGT. This CDR3 comprises 14 residues. CDR3 bases: TGTGCCAGCAGTGACAGTTTTTTGAACACTGAAGCTTTCTTT. Protein product: CASSDSFLNTEAFF.

This clonotype was picked up a small number of times. V gene TRBV6-5 combines with J gene TRBJ2-1, with TRBD2 matching 9 bases. The CDR3 runs 14 residues. V lost 2 bases and J lost 7; bases outside the gene matches: 3. CDR1 and CDR2 from the germline V gene are MNHEY and SVGAGI. CDR3 in DNA: TGTGCCAGCAGTTACGGTAGCGGGAGTAATGAGCAGTTCTTC. This encodes CASSYGSGSNEQFF.

This clonotype occurred once. The V gene is TRBV2, the J gene TRBJ1-5, with D hard to call. V lost 10 bases, J lost 0 bases, and 25 bases lay in between. Germline assignment: CDR1 SNHLY and CDR2 FYNNEI. The CDR3 has 18 residues. CDR3 bases: TGTGCCATCTGTTTCTTTGGTTGGACCCTAGATAGCAATCAGCCCCAGCATTTT. Protein product: CAICFFGWTLDSNQPQHF.

This chain connects TRBV25-1 to TRBJ2-7, with D tentatively TRBD2 (5 bases). Deletions cut 8 bases from V and 6 bases from J, with 8 bases between. CDR1 and CDR2 (germline): MGHDK, SYGVNS. The CDR3 spans 10 residues. In nucleotides, the CDR3 is TGTGCCAGCGGAAGCGGCGAGCAGTACTTC. This gives the protein CASGSGEQYF.

This clonotype was observed a handful of times. The chain recombines TRBV9 with TRBJ2-7; D perhaps matches TRBD2 (6 bases). V gave up 4 bases and J gave up 6 bases, with 23 bases separating them. The CDR3 sequence is 16 residues long. The germline V gene has CDR1 SGDLS and CDR2 YYNGEE. The CDR3: CASSPRRGLLSTEQYF. CDR3 DNA sequence: TGTGCCAGCAGCCCCCGGCGGGGCCTACTCTCAACCGAGCAGTACTTC.

This clonotype has more than one count but fewer than ten. This chain's CDR3 is CASSPLAGASYEQYF. The DNA for the CDR3 is TGTGCCAGCAGTCCGCTAGCGGGTGCTTCCTACGAGCAGTACTTC. This chain links TRBV2 with TRBJ2-7; 8 nucleotides agree with TRBD2. Trimming at V came to 5 bases and at J to 1 base, leaving 7 bases not matched to a gene. Germline CDR1 SNHLY, CDR2 FYNNEI. The CDR3 is made up of 15 amino acids.

The rearrangement links TRBV2 to TRBJ2-7, with D uncertain. The CDR3 length is 13 residues. V lost 7 bases and J lost 5, with 15 bases in between. Germline V gene data show CDR1 as SNHLY and CDR2 as FYNNEI. CDR3 loop: CASIEGPLDEQYF. The CDR3 nucleotides are TGTGCCAGCATCGAAGGTCCCCTAGACGAGCAGTACTTC. The complete variable domain, with remaining parts taken from reference TRBV2 and TRBJ2-7, reads EPEVTQTPSHQVTQMGQEVILRCVPISNHLYFYWYRQILGQKVEFLVSFYNNEISEKSEIFDDQFSVERPDGSNFTLKIRSTKLEDSAMYFCASIEGPLDEQYFGPGTRLTVT.

This clonotype turned up a few times. The CDR3 protein is CASSQDEKGGSYEQYF. The CDR3 DNA is TGTGCCAGCAGCCAAGATGAAAAAGGGGGGAGTTACGAGCAGTACTTC. This chain uses TRBV14 with TRBJ2-7; perhaps D is TRBD1 or TRBD2 (6 bases each). There are 16 residues in the CDR3. Trimming pared 0 bases from V and 4 bases from J, leaving 16 bases between. The germline V gene encodes CDR1 SGHDN and CDR2 FVKESK.

In its sample, this clonotype was seen a few times. The rearrangement links TRBV6-5 to TRBJ2-1; 9 bases are a match to TRBD1. J lost 4 bases, V lost 5 bases, and 6 bases had no gene match. The germline gives CDR1 MNHEY, CDR2 SVGAGI. The CDR3 sequence is 15 residues long. The CDR3 sequence: CASSIQGAEYNEQFF. In nucleotides, the CDR3 is TGTGCCAGCAGTATACAGGGGGCGGAATACAATGAGCAGTTCTTC.

The chain carries TRBV7-9 and TRBJ2-1; TRBD2 aligns across 8 bases. After removal of 10 bases from V and 3 bases from J, the junction contained 8 bases not matched to a gene. The CDR3 contains 14 residues. In germline, CDR1 is SEHNR, CDR2 FQNEAQ (reference sequence). The CDR3 DNA reads as TGTGCCACCAACCCGGGGGGGGGCTACAATGAGCAGTTCTTC. Protein product: CATNPGGGYNEQFF.

About this clonotype itself: This may be a read error, as it is one base from a much larger clone. V is TRBV6-2 or TRBV6-3 and J is TRBJ2-2, with D perhaps TRBD2 (5 bases). Germline V gene lookup returns CDR1 MNHEY and CDR2 SVGEGT. The CDR3 spans 12 residues. DNA for the CDR3: TGTGCCAGCAGTTATTTCGACGGGGAGCTGCTTTTT. Encoded protein: CASSYFDGELLF.

The chain recombines TRBV7-3 with TRBJ2-1; TRBD2 matches at 10 bases. V gave up 1 base and J gave up 2 bases; unmatched junction bases: 5. CDR3 length: 17 residues. Germline V lookup: CDR1 SGHTA, CDR2 FQGTGA. In DNA, the CDR3 is TGTGCCAGCAGCTTAAATGGACTAGCGGCCCCCTACAATGAGCAGTTCTTC. Its protein product is CASSLNGLAAPYNEQFF.

There are many counts of this clonotype. The chain joins TRBV7-9 to TRBJ2-5; D might be TRBD2 (5 bases). Trimming cost V 2 bases and J 5 bases, with 15 bases left between them. The germline V gene encodes CDR1 SEHNR and CDR2 FQNEAQ (reference sequence). The CDR3 spans 15 residues. DNA for the CDR3: TGTGCCAGCAGCTTATTGTTCGGGGTCGGGGAGACCCAGTACTTC. This gives the protein CASSLLFGVGETQYF.

The chain employs TRBV12-5 and TRBJ2-2; the D is unclear. Between the trimmed V and J ends, which lost 6 bases and 5 bases, there was a span of 13 bases. The CDR3 has 14 amino acids. Per the germline V gene, CDR1 is LGHNT and CDR2 is FRNRAP. The CDR3 bases are TGTGCTAGTGGGCCTGAAGCTGGGACCGGGGAGCTGTTTTTT. Its protein is CASGPEAGTGELFF.

This clonotype was detected a few times. The chain is built from TRBV7-3 and TRBJ2-2; D is unresolved. Germline V gives CDR1 SGHTA, CDR2 FQGTGA. Trimming removed 2 bases from V and 4 bases from J, with 5 bases in between. The CDR3 runs to 13 residues. The CDR3 protein is CASSLLTTGELFF. In nucleotides, the CDR3 is TGTGCCAGCAGCTTACTCACCACCGGGGAGCTGTTTTTT.

This clonotype was seen a handful of times. The V gene is TRBV20-1, the J gene TRBJ1-1; no reliable D call. There are 12 residues in the CDR3. From germline, CDR1 is DFQATT and CDR2 SNEGSKA (reference sequence). V lost 3 bases, J lost 4 bases, and 9 bases lay in between. As DNA, the CDR3 is TGCAGTGCTAGTCAAGGAAGCACTGAAGCTTTCTTT. Translated, it gives CSASQGSTEAFF.